What follows are 16 T cell receptor beta chains derived from one specimen sequenced in a study of cytomegalovirus exposure and HLA in healthy donors. The PCR was carried out with 60 Vbeta primers and 13 Jbeta primers. Generated by immunoSEQ multiplex PCR, the TCRdb table keeps only in-frame clones and is missing some. The sample yields 75,000 to 100,000 clones, around 74% seen once. What was sequenced was PBMCs. The receptors stem from a woman between 70 and 85 years old in good health and CMV-seropositive.

This rearrangement joins TRBV6-5 to TRBJ2-5; 7 bases align to TRBD1. Germline V gives CDR1 MNHEY, CDR2 SVGAGI. CDR3 length: 14 residues. Trimming took 6 bases from V and 0 from J; bases not matched to a gene: 4. The CDR3 DNA sequence: TGTGCCAGCAGGGGGACAGCGTACCAAGAGACCCAGTACTTC. Its protein is CASRGTAYQETQYF.

The chain couples TRBV18 to TRBJ2-2; 7 nucleotides align to TRBD1. The ends lost 3 bases at V and 7 bases at J; junction bases unmatched: 5. Germline V gene data show CDR1 as KGHSH and CDR2 as LQKENI. This CDR3 has 14 amino acids. CDR3 coding DNA: TGTGCCAGCTCACCGAGGGGGCTGGTCGGGGAGCTGTTTTTT. Encoded protein: CASSPRGLVGELFF.

The chain has TRBV2 and TRBJ2-6; TRBD1 agrees at 8 bases. CDR1 and CDR2 (germline): SNHLY, FYNNEI. V lost 6 bases, J lost 0 bases, and 10 bases stayed unmatched. The CDR3 extends over 18 amino acids. The CDR3 loop is CASRARTGSFSGANVLTF. Written as DNA, the CDR3 is TGTGCCAGCAGGGCCAGGACAGGGTCCTTCTCTGGGGCCAACGTCCTGACTTTC.

This chain connects TRBV7-8 to TRBJ1-1, with 9 bases that match TRBD1. Per germline, CDR1 SGHVS and CDR2 FQNEAQ. This CDR3 region has 19 residues. The trim removed 2 bases at V and 0 bases at J, leaving 13 bases unmatched. The CDR3 sequence is CASSLFVGGTGRMNTEAFF. The DNA of the CDR3 is TGTGCCAGCAGCTTATTTGTCGGCGGGACAGGGAGAATGAACACTGAAGCTTTCTTT.

V usage is TRBV10-3 and J usage is TRBJ2-3; TRBD1 matches 10 bases. Trimming took 6 bases from V and 2 from J; bases not matched to a gene: 5. The CDR3 contains 15 residues. Germline values: CDR1 ENHRY, CDR2 SYGVKD. CDR3 loop: CAIRTDRGPTDTQYF. In DNA form, the CDR3 reads TGTGCCATCAGAACCGACAGGGGGCCCACAGATACGCAGTATTTT.

The chain carries TRBV4-1 and TRBJ2-3; 9 positions agree with TRBD2. The CDR3 is 18 amino acids. V dropped 1 base and J dropped 4; count of bases not matched to a gene: 12. In germline, CDR1 is MGHRA, CDR2 YSYEKL. CDR3 in DNA: TGCGCCAGCAGCCAAGCCCCGGATAGCGGGAGAAGATCAGATACGCAGTATTTT. This translates into CASSQAPDSGRRSDTQYF.

This clone was detected a few times. The V and J genes are TRBV7-9 and TRBJ1-2; D uncertain. V lost 0 bases and J 2 bases, leaving 10 bases between the germline ends. The CDR3 spans 15 residues. Germline assignment: CDR1 SEHNR and CDR2 FQNEAQ (reference sequence). This CDR3 is CASSLARQQNYGYTF. CDR3 nucleotides: TGTGCCAGCAGCTTAGCGCGGCAGCAAAACTATGGCTACACCTTC.

This clone was found a few times. The chain combines TRBV7-2 with TRBJ2-6; possibly TRBD2 for D (5 bases). The CDR3 length is 15 residues. V gave up 2 bases and J gave up 2 bases, with 7 bases separating them. The germline CDR1 and CDR2 sequences are SGHTA and FQGNSA. The CDR3 DNA is TGTGCCAGCAGCTTAAGGCGGGCTGGGGCCAACGTCCTGACTTTC. Its protein is CASSLRRAGANVLTF.

This chain uses TRBV5-5 with TRBJ2-5; 10 bases are shared with TRBD1. The CDR3 has 13 residues. The V gene end was trimmed by 3 bases and the J gene end by 5 bases; junction bases not matched to a gene: 1. Germline CDR1 reads SGHKS; CDR2 reads YYEKEE (reference sequence). The CDR3 region is CASSSTGGETQYF. CDR3 bases: TGTGCCAGCAGCTCGACAGGGGGCGAGACCCAGTACTTC.

The CDR3 DNA follows: TGTGCCACCAGCAGAGGCCGAGCGGGAACCAGCAGGAATGAGCAGTTCTTC. It yields the protein CATSRGRAGTSRNEQFF. This sequence joins TRBV15 and TRBJ2-1; 7 positions match TRBD2. In germline, CDR1 is LNHNV, CDR2 YYDKDF (reference sequence). The CDR3 runs 17 residues. V gave up 1 base and J gave up 7 bases; unmatched junction bases: 13.

The sample holds a few counts of this clone. The chain uses TRBV27 and TRBJ2-7; 15 bases are shared with TRBD2. The CDR3 contains 16 residues. Germline CDR1 reads MNHEY; CDR2 reads SMNVEV (reference sequence). V was clipped by 6 bases and J by 4 bases; unmatched bases: 7. The CDR3 sequence is CASSGLAGGGGYEQYF. The CDR3, as DNA: TGTGCCAGCAGCGGACTAGCGGGAGGGGGTGGGTACGAGCAGTACTTC.

This clone was counted only a few times. The chain combines TRBV19 with TRBJ2-7; D might be TRBD2 (5 bases). The CDR3 has 11 amino acids. Germline loops: CDR1 LNHDA, CDR2 SQIVND (reference sequence). V lost 6 bases to trimming and J lost 6 bases, with 9 bases between them. CDR3 amino acids: CASSRRGEQYF. In nucleotides, the CDR3 is TGTGCCAGTAGCCGCCGGGGCGAGCAGTACTTC.

Only one count was recorded for this clone. This chain links TRBV9 with TRBJ1-5, with D possibly being TRBD1 (5 bases). CDR3 length equals 15 residues. V was clipped by 0 bases and J by 7 bases, with 14 bases between them. Germline CDR1 and CDR2: SGDLS and YYNGEE. CDR3 protein: CASSVGGGVAQPQHF. The DNA for the CDR3 is TGTGCCAGCAGCGTAGGGGGAGGGGTGGCGCAGCCCCAGCATTTT.

V is TRBV27 and J is TRBJ2-7, with 14 nucleotides matching TRBD2. The CDR3 is 19 amino acids. With 4 bases clipped from V and 0 bases from J, the junction kept 11 bases outside the gene matches. Germline V gene lookup returns CDR1 MNHEY and CDR2 SMNVEV (reference sequence). The CDR3 DNA follows: TGTGCCAGCAGTTACAAGGGACTAGCGGGGGTAAAAAGCTCCTACGAGCAGTACTTC. The encoded protein is CASSYKGLAGVKSSYEQYF.

V gene TRBV19 combines with J gene TRBJ2-7, with 9 bases identical to TRBD1. CDR1 is LNHDA, CDR2 SQIVND, per germline (reference sequence). The CDR3 contains 12 residues. Trimming removed 9 bases from V and 2 bases from J; junction bases left unmatched: 2. The CDR3, as DNA: TGTGCCAGCGGACAGGGGCCCTACGAGCAGTACTTC. It yields the protein CASGQGPYEQYF. The full variable domain, its missing parts supplied by reference TRBV19 and TRBJ2-7, is DGGITQSPKYLFRKEGQNVTLSCEQNLNHDAMYWYRQDPGQGLRLIYYSQIVNDFQKGDIAEGYSVSREKKESFPLTVTSAQKNPTAFYLCASGQGPYEQYFGPGTRLTVT.

The chain is built from TRBV18 and TRBJ2-5, with 12 positions matching TRBD1. V gave up 3 bases and J gave up 5 bases; unmatched junction bases: 13. The germline V gene encodes CDR1 KGHSH and CDR2 LQKENI. This CDR3 has 18 residues. CDR3 nucleotides: TGTGCCAGCTCACCCGCGGGACAGGGGGCTTCATCGGGGGAGACCCAGTACTTC. Translation: CASSPAGQGASSGETQYF.